The 4 T cell receptor beta chains in this list originate from one sample, sequenced in a study of T cell responses to AZD1222 COVID-19 vaccine. Clones were sequenced by immunoSEQ multiplex PCR, and TCRdb holds only the in-frame ones, with some missing. Of approximately 110,000 clones listed, roughly 84% are singletons. Sample: peripheral blood, taken on day 0 of AZD1222 vaccination. The receptors here all came from an adult in good health.

The chain is built from TRBV19 and TRBJ1-1, with no clear D. The length of the CDR3 is 12 residues. The germline V gene encodes CDR1 LNHDA and CDR2 SQIVND (reference sequence). Trimming removed 3 bases at V and 7 bases at J, with 9 bases between. The CDR3 coding sequence is TGTGCCAGTAGTATGGCGAGGGTTGAAGCTTTCTTT. Translating gives CASSMARVEAFF.

In this sample, this clone turned up once. The rearrangement joins TRBV5-6 to TRBJ2-7; D not certain. The length of the CDR3 is 17 residues. V was shortened by 9 bases and J by 3 bases, with 28 bases between the two germline ends. CDR1 and CDR2 (germline): SGHDT, YYEEEE. The chain's CDR3 is CAIPGPMSLYLYYEQYF. The CDR3 DNA is TGTGCCATCCCGGGCCCCATGAGCTTATACCTTTACTACGAGCAGTACTTC.

The V call is TRBV6-5, the J call TRBJ2-1; a weak D match, TRBD2 (5 bases). Trimming pared 5 bases from V and 9 bases from J, leaving 20 bases between. The CDR3 sequence is 15 residues long. Germline V gives CDR1 MNHEY, CDR2 SVGAGI. CDR3 sequence reads: CASSQQGLKDGEQFF. DNA of the CDR3: TGTGCCAGCAGTCAACAAGGACTTAAAGATGGTGAGCAGTTCTTC.

This chain links TRBV4-3 with TRBJ1-1, with D perhaps matching TRBD1 (5 bases). Trimming pared 2 bases from V and 2 bases from J, leaving 15 bases between. The germline V gene has CDR1 LGHNA and CDR2 YSLEER. The CDR3 spans 16 residues. In DNA form, the CDR3 reads TGCGCCAGCAGCCAATCGAGAGCAGGGACTAACACTGAAGCTTTCTTT. It yields the protein CASSQSRAGTNTEAFF.